These 11 T cell receptor beta chains originate from one sample sequenced in a study of memory CD4+ T cells and cytomegalovirus serostatus. Single viable CD3+CD4+CD8-CD45RO+ cells were sorted as the memory CD4+ T cells. Sequencing was performed with immunoSEQ multiplex PCR; in TCRdb, only in-frame clones are kept and a portion is missing. The data hold about 58,000 clones, with 82% observed a single time. The sequencing input was memory CD4+ T cells from blood. The receptors come from an adult in good health and CMV-seronegative. Some clones in this sample may be carry-over from other donors' samples.

The chain combines TRBV19 with TRBJ2-6; D might be TRBD2 (6 bases). CDR1 is LNHDA, CDR2 SQIVND, per germline (reference sequence). The CDR3 is 15 amino acids. V was cut by 6 bases and J by 10 bases, with 19 bases left in between. CDR3 in DNA: TGTGCCAGTAGCTTAGGGACGGTCGCGGGGAACGTCCTGACTTTC. Translation gives CASSLGTVAGNVLTF.

The V gene is TRBV28, the J gene TRBJ2-1; 7 bases map to TRBD2. The germline gives CDR1 MDHEN, CDR2 SYDVKM. V dropped 3 bases and J dropped 9; count of bases not matched to a gene: 11. The CDR3 has 15 residues. CDR3 amino acids: CASSFAGESGAEQFF. The CDR3 bases are TGTGCCAGCAGTTTCGCGGGGGAGTCTGGGGCTGAGCAGTTCTTC.

The chain joins TRBV13 to TRBJ2-2; 8 bases match TRBD2. Germline V lookup: CDR1 PRHDT, CDR2 FYEKMQ (reference sequence). The CDR3 runs 16 residues. The junction had 8 bases not matched to a gene; V was cut back by 5 bases and J by 3 bases. The CDR3 DNA is TGTGCCAGCAGCCGGCGGACTAGCACCTACACCGGGGAGCTGTTTTTT. It is translated as CASSRRTSTYTGELFF.

V is TRBV2 and J is TRBJ1-3, with D unclear. This CDR3 region has 13 residues. The germline V and J ends were trimmed by 7 bases and 0 bases, with 7 bases remaining between them. The germline V gene encodes CDR1 SNHLY and CDR2 FYNNEI. The CDR3 DNA is TGTGCCAGCACACCGAGCTCTGGAAACACCATATATTTT. Its protein is CASTPSSGNTIYF.

The J gene is TRBJ2-5, the V gene TRBV19; 7 bases are a match to TRBD1. The CDR3 spans 13 residues. Germline V CDR1 and CDR2: LNHDA, SQIVND (reference sequence). V lost 3 bases and J lost 4; bases outside the gene matches: 2. The CDR3 bases are TGTGCCAGTAGTATCGGGACAGTAGAGACCCAGTACTTC. This translates into CASSIGTVETQYF.

V and J are TRBV4-1 and TRBJ1-6; D is possibly TRBD1 (5 bases). Trimming shortened V by 0 bases and J by 7 bases, and 16 bases separated the two germline ends. This CDR3 region has 17 residues. Germline V gene sequence: CDR1 MGHRA, CDR2 YSYEKL. CDR3 bases: TGCGCCAGCAGCCAAGATAGGACACCGATTTTAAATTCACCCCTCCACTTT. Translating gives CASSQDRTPILNSPLHF.

This chain joins TRBV27 and TRBJ2-7; D unresolved. Germline V gene data show CDR1 as MNHEY and CDR2 as SMNVEV (reference sequence). The V end was cut by 8 bases, the J end by 2 bases, with 16 bases between. The length of the CDR3 is 14 residues. CDR3 in DNA: TGTGCCAGCGGTGGAGCGAAACCCACCTACGAGCAGTACTTC. Protein product: CASGGAKPTYEQYF.

This sequence joins TRBV6-1 and TRBJ2-1; TRBD2 matches at 9 bases. The germline V gene has CDR1 MNHNS and CDR2 SASEGT. The CDR3 extends over 16 amino acids. The V and J ends lost 2 bases and 2 bases, in that order; junction bases with no gene match: 4. CDR3 DNA sequence: TGTGCCAGCAGTGAAAGGCTAGCGGGAACCTACAATGAGCAGTTCTTC. Protein sequence: CASSERLAGTYNEQFF.

The chain combines TRBV28 with TRBJ1-5; maybe TRBD1 (6 bases). The CDR3 is 13 residues long. V gave up 10 bases and J gave up 7 bases, with 17 bases separating them. Germline loops: CDR1 MDHEN, CDR2 SYDVKM. CDR3 sequence (DNA): TGTGCCATCCAAACAGGGAGGGGACAGCCCCAGCATTTT. Residues: CAIQTGRGQPQHF.

V is TRBV6-1 and J is TRBJ2-2; TRBD2 matches at 8 bases. Germline V CDR1 and CDR2: MNHNS, SASEGT. CDR3 length: 16 amino acids. With V trimmed by 2 bases and J by 4 bases, 6 bases remained unmatched. The CDR3 sequence is CASSEWGLGGTGELFF. CDR3 DNA: TGTGCCAGCAGTGAATGGGGACTAGGAGGCACCGGGGAGCTGTTTTTT.

This chain joins TRBV6-1 and TRBJ2-7; no definite D call. This CDR3 comprises 13 residues. With 5 bases removed from V and 10 bases from J, the gap between germline ends came to 18 bases. Germline values: CDR1 MNHNS, CDR2 SASEGT. As DNA, the CDR3 is TGTGCCAGCAGTTTGGGGAAGGTCGAGCAACAGTACTTC. Encoded protein: CASSLGKVEQQYF.